The next 27 T cell receptor beta chains were all read from a single sample in a study of cytomegalovirus exposure and HLA in healthy donors. The primer mix had 60 Vbeta and 13 Jbeta primers. Assay used: immunoSEQ multiplex PCR; TCRdb lists only in-frame clones, some missing. Of fewer than 150,000 clones in the sample, 70% to 85% are singletons; the top ten hold around 5.2%. The sequencing input was PBMCs. The source is a middle-aged man in good health and CMV-seropositive.

The gene calls are TRBV27 and TRBJ2-2; TRBD1 matches at 8 bases. Germline CDR1 is MNHEY and CDR2 is SMNVEV (reference sequence). The CDR3 has 14 residues. The trim removed 9 bases at V and 1 base at J, leaving 4 bases unmatched. For the CDR3, the DNA is TGTGCCAGTCGACAGGGGAGGAACACCGGGGAGCTGTTTTTT. Protein sequence: CASRQGRNTGELFF.

A few counts support this clone. The V call is TRBV5-6, the J call TRBJ1-3; weak D call: TRBD1 (5 bases). Trimming pared 0 bases from V and 4 bases from J, leaving 14 bases between. Germline V gives CDR1 SGHDT, CDR2 YYEEEE. This CDR3 is built from 16 residues. DNA of the CDR3: TGTGCCAGCAGCTTGGGGTCAGGGCCCGGCGGAAACACCATATATTTT. Its protein is CASSLGSGPGGNTIYF.

This chain joins TRBV2 and TRBJ2-3; TRBD2 aligns across 8 bases. The CDR3 is 15 residues long. Germline CDR1 SNHLY, CDR2 FYNNEI. Trimming cost V 4 bases and J 4 bases; bases outside gene matches: 7. CDR3 in amino acids: CASSAHGGASDTQYF. In nucleotides, the CDR3 is TGTGCCAGCAGTGCCCACGGGGGGGCCTCAGATACGCAGTATTTT.

This chain uses TRBV7-8 with TRBJ1-3, with D maybe TRBD1 (6 bases). Per germline, CDR1 SGHVS and CDR2 FQNEAQ. This CDR3 comprises 16 residues. V was trimmed by 1 base and J by 2 bases, leaving 12 bases between them. The CDR3 DNA is TGTGCCAGCAGCTTAGGAGGCAGGGGCCCTGGAAACACCATATATTTT. Translating gives CASSLGGRGPGNTIYF.

This clone was seen only a few times. The chain carries TRBV19 and TRBJ1-1, with 9 positions matching TRBD1. The CDR3 covers 15 residues. Germline V gives CDR1 LNHDA, CDR2 SQIVND (reference sequence). After removal of 10 bases from V and 0 bases from J, the junction contained 9 bases not matched to a gene. The CDR3 region is CAIKGTGNVNTEAFF. The DNA for the CDR3 is TGTGCCATCAAAGGGACAGGGAACGTGAACACTGAAGCTTTCTTT.

The V and J genes are TRBV5-1 and TRBJ2-2; TRBD1 matches 7 bases. Unmatched junction bases numbered 8, after V lost 3 bases and J lost 6 bases. This CDR3 region has 15 residues. CDR1 and CDR2 from the germline V gene are SGHRS and YFSETQ. CDR3 DNA sequence: TGCGCCAGCAGCTCGACAGGGAAGGAAGCCGGGGAGCTGTTTTTT. Encoded protein: CASSSTGKEAGELFF. Based on the CDR3 plus reference TRBV5-1 and TRBJ2-2, the full variable domain is KAGVTQTPRYLIKTRGQQVTLSCSPISGHRSVSWYQQTPGQGLQFLFEYFSETQRNKGNFPGRFSGRQFSNSRSEMNVSTLELGDSALYLCASSSTGKEAGELFFGEGSRLTVL.

V usage is TRBV5-1 and J usage is TRBJ2-3; TRBD2 agrees at 8 bases. Germline lookup yields CDR1 SGHRS and CDR2 YFSETQ. The CDR3 contains 16 residues. After removal of 4 bases from V and 5 bases from J, the junction contained 12 bases not matched to a gene. The CDR3 region is CASSAITSGAGDTQYF. The CDR3 coding sequence is TGCGCCAGCAGCGCCATCACTAGCGGAGCAGGAGATACGCAGTATTTT. Filled out from reference TRBV5-1 and TRBJ2-3, the complete variable domain reads KAGVTQTPRYLIKTRGQQVTLSCSPISGHRSVSWYQQTPGQGLQFLFEYFSETQRNKGNFPGRFSGRQFSNSRSEMNVSTLELGDSALYLCASSAITSGAGDTQYFGPGTRLTVL.

This chain links TRBV19 with TRBJ1-3; unclear D gene. Germline-derived CDR1 and CDR2 are LNHDA and SQIVND (reference sequence). With 4 bases removed from V and 7 bases from J, the gap between germline ends came to 8 bases. The CDR3 sequence is 12 residues long. CDR3 in DNA: TGTGCCAGTAGTAACTTCTGGAACACCATATATTTT. Translating gives CASSNFWNTIYF.

CDR3 nucleotide sequence: TGCGCCAGCAGCTTGGCAGGGGGCGTCGATGAAAAACTGTTTTTT. It is translated as CASSLAGGVDEKLFF. The chain employs TRBV5-1 and TRBJ1-4; 8 bases are shared with TRBD1. Germline values: CDR1 SGHRS, CDR2 YFSETQ. J gave up 6 bases and V 0 bases, and 4 bases lay outside the gene matches. The CDR3 loop spans 15 amino acids.

This clone came up a few times. The J gene is TRBJ2-3, the V gene TRBV5-1; TRBD1 aligns across 8 bases. V gave up 5 bases and J gave up 4 bases; unmatched junction bases: 6. This CDR3 comprises 14 residues. Germline loops: CDR1 SGHRS, CDR2 YFSETQ. This chain's CDR3 is CASRTQGVSDTQYF. The CDR3 nucleotides read TGCGCCAGCAGAACACAGGGGGTCTCAGATACGCAGTATTTT.

The chain combines TRBV6-6 with TRBJ2-2; TRBD1 aligns across 10 bases. The CDR3 is made up of 15 amino acids. The germline V gene has CDR1 MNHNY and CDR2 SVGAGI (reference sequence). Germline trimming cut 7 bases from V and 7 bases from J; bases unmatched to any gene: 9. The CDR3 loop is CASTHDRGPNGELFF. The DNA for the CDR3 is TGTGCCAGCACCCACGACAGGGGGCCAAACGGGGAGCTGTTTTTT.

This chain joins TRBV11-2 and TRBJ2-3; the match to TRBD2 covers 11 bases. Germline CDR1 is SGHAT and CDR2 is FQNNGV. There are 19 residues in the CDR3. V shed 5 bases, J shed 0 bases, and the junction held 13 bases outside the gene matches. CDR3 sequence: CASSRTSGRRLSSTDTQYF. CDR3 DNA: TGTGCCAGCAGCCGGACTAGCGGGCGCCGTCTATCTAGCACAGATACGCAGTATTTT. The complete variable domain, with remaining parts taken from reference TRBV11-2 and TRBJ2-3, reads EAGVAQSPRYKIIEKRQSVAFWCNPISGHATLYWYQQILGQGPKLLIQFQNNGVVDDSQLPKDRFSAERLKGVDSTLKIQPAKLEDSAVYLCASSRTSGRRLSSTDTQYFGPGTRLTVL.

The table lists this clone with a count of one. The J gene is TRBJ1-2, the V gene TRBV7-9; 7 positions match TRBD1. The CDR3 is made up of 14 amino acids. Germline V gene lookup returns CDR1 SEHNR and CDR2 FQNEAQ (reference sequence). The V and J ends lost 5 bases and 4 bases, in that order; junction bases with no gene match: 7. The DNA of the CDR3 is TGTGCCAGCAGCATTACAGGGGTTGGCTATGGCTACACCTTC. Protein: CASSITGVGYGYTF.

This rearrangement joins TRBV2 to TRBJ1-4; the D gene is possibly TRBD1 (6 bases). Germline values: CDR1 SNHLY, CDR2 FYNNEI. V was cut by 10 bases and J by 2 bases, with 14 bases left in between. The CDR3 sequence is 14 residues long. The CDR3 here is CATTGHGTNEKLFF. CDR3 DNA: TGTGCCACGACGGGACACGGGACTAATGAAAAACTGTTTTTT.

The CDR3, as DNA: TGTGCCAGCAGGGCCAGGGTCTACAATGAGCAGTTCTTC. It codes for CASRARVYNEQFF. The gene calls are TRBV6-5 and TRBJ2-1; D is perhaps TRBD1 (5 bases). Looked up from germline, CDR1 is MNHEY and CDR2 is SVGAGI. The CDR3 contains 13 residues. Trimming pared 6 bases from V and 3 bases from J, leaving 9 bases between.

The chain couples TRBV7-9 to TRBJ2-5; a weak D match, TRBD1 (7 bases). CDR3 length: 15 amino acids. Trimming left V 1 base short and J 9 bases short, with 18 bases between. Germline V gives CDR1 SEHNR, CDR2 FQNEAQ (reference sequence). This chain's CDR3 is CASSLEFETRGAQYF. DNA for the CDR3: TGTGCCAGCAGCTTAGAGTTCGAAACCAGGGGGGCCCAGTACTTC.

This sequence joins TRBV5-4 and TRBJ1-3; D gene uncertain. The germline V gene has CDR1 SGHNT and CDR2 YYREEE (reference sequence). This CDR3 is 13 amino acids long. V dropped 4 bases and J dropped 0 bases, with 5 bases sitting between them. The DNA for the CDR3 is TGTGCCAGCAGCCCTAGCTCTGGAAACACCATATATTTT. As protein: CASSPSSGNTIYF. Looking up the rest from reference TRBV5-4 and TRBJ1-3 gives the full variable domain: ETGVTQSPTHLIKTRGQQVTLRCSSQSGHNTVSWYQQALGQGPQFIFQYYREEENGRGNFPPRFSGLQFPNYSSELNVNALELDDSALYLCASSPSSGNTIYFGEGSWLTVV.

The J gene is TRBJ2-1, the V gene TRBV7-9; TRBD2 agrees at 8 bases. The ends lost 5 bases at V and 4 bases at J; junction bases unmatched: 13. The CDR3 sequence is 17 residues long. CDR1 is SEHNR and CDR2 is FQNEAQ in the germline V gene (reference sequence). CDR3 coding DNA: TGTGCCAGCAGCCCACCTCCCCCGGGAGGGCCGTACAATGAGCAGTTCTTC. Protein product: CASSPPPPGGPYNEQFF.

The chain joins TRBV29-1 to TRBJ1-5, with no clear D. The CDR3 has 13 residues. V was clipped by 6 bases and J by 3 bases, with 12 bases between them. Per germline, CDR1 SQVTM and CDR2 ANQGSEA. CDR3 sequence (DNA): TGCAGCGTCGCATCCGGGTACAATCAGCCCCAGCATTTT. Encoded protein: CSVASGYNQPQHF. Supplemented by reference TRBV29-1 and TRBJ1-5, the full variable domain reads SAVISQKPSRDICQRGTSLTIQCQVDSQVTMMFWYRQQPGQSLTLIATANQGSEATYESGFVIDKFPISRPNLTFSTLTVSNMSPEDSSIYLCSVASGYNQPQHFGDGTRLSIL.

A few counts support this clone. J is TRBJ2-7 and V is TRBV7-2; D ambiguous. Deletions cut 2 bases from V and 0 bases from J, with 5 bases between. The CDR3 runs to 13 residues. Germline V gives CDR1 SGHTA, CDR2 FQGNSA. CDR3 in amino acids: CASSLTASYEQYF. The CDR3, as DNA: TGTGCCAGCAGCTTAACTGCCTCCTACGAGCAGTACTTC.

With respect to this clone: Different DNA sequences within this sample yield the same CDR3. This rearrangement joins TRBV5-1 to TRBJ2-3; 9 positions agree with TRBD2. The germline CDR1 and CDR2 sequences are SGHRS and YFSETQ. This CDR3 region has 15 residues. After removal of 0 bases from V and 4 bases from J, the junction contained 3 bases not matched to a gene. CDR3 region: CASSLGTSDADTQYF. DNA for the CDR3: TGCGCCAGCAGCTTGGGGACTAGCGACGCAGATACGCAGTATTTT.

The V gene is TRBV30, the J gene TRBJ1-1; D is unclear. V was cut by 0 bases and J by 1 base, with 6 bases left in between. The CDR3 totals 13 residues. In germline, CDR1 is GTSNPN, CDR2 SVGIG (reference sequence). The CDR3 protein is CAWSVGSNTEAFF. The CDR3 DNA follows: TGTGCCTGGAGTGTCGGGTCGAACACTGAAGCTTTCTTT.

The chain uses TRBV19 and TRBJ2-5; D unresolved. Between the trimmed V and J ends, which lost 2 bases and 1 base, there was a span of 11 bases. The CDR3 consists of 15 residues. Germline V gene lookup returns CDR1 LNHDA and CDR2 SQIVND (reference sequence). The CDR3 coding sequence is TGTGCCAGTAGTATACTGGGCAGCAGCCAAGAGACCCAGTACTTC. Amino acids: CASSILGSSQETQYF.

J is TRBJ2-7 and V is TRBV18; weak D call: TRBD2 (6 bases). The germline V gene has CDR1 KGHSH and CDR2 LQKENI. The CDR3 has 17 amino acids. The V end lost 0 bases, the J end lost 6 bases, and 21 bases lay between the germline ends. The CDR3 coding sequence is TGTGCCAGCTCACCACCGCCCCGGGCGGGGCCTGGGGCCGAGCAGTACTTC. Translation gives CASSPPPRAGPGAEQYF.

V usage is TRBV19 and J usage is TRBJ1-2; tentatively, D is TRBD1 (5 bases). Germline CDR1 and CDR2: LNHDA and SQIVND (reference sequence). V lost 4 bases to trimming and J lost 2 bases, with 11 bases between them. The CDR3 is 14 residues long. CDR3 sequence reads: CASSRSAGNYGYTF. In DNA, the CDR3 is TGTGCCAGTAGTAGGTCCGCAGGGAACTATGGCTACACCTTC.

The chain employs TRBV28 and TRBJ2-5; TRBD2 matches 10 bases. V shed 5 bases and J 4 bases; nucleotides not matched to a gene: 7. CDR1 is MDHEN and CDR2 is SYDVKM in the germline V gene. The CDR3 runs to 15 residues. As DNA, the CDR3 is TGTGCCAGCAGTCCAGCTAGCGGGGGTGGAGAGACCCAGTACTTC. Amino acid sequence: CASSPASGGGETQYF. Together with reference TRBV28 and TRBJ2-5, the CDR3 gives the full variable domain: DVKVTQSSRYLVKRTGEKVFLECVQDMDHENMFWYRQDPGLGLRLIYFSYDVKMKEKGDIPEGYSVSREKKERFSLILESASTNQTSMYLCASSPASGGGETQYFGPGTRLLVL.

This chain connects TRBV6-5 to TRBJ1-4; D is perhaps TRBD1 (5 bases). The CDR3 spans 15 residues. The V end lost 6 bases, the J end lost 7 bases, and 18 bases lay between the germline ends. Germline CDR1 reads MNHEY; CDR2 reads SVGAGI. CDR3 DNA: TGTGCCAGCAGACGAAACGTGGGGGGGGGTGAAAAACTGTTTTTT. This codes for CASRRNVGGGEKLFF.